This T cell receptor beta chain came from a study of blood T cells in healthy people across ages. Of note for this clonotype: The target antigen is unknown.

There were at least 6 micrograms of total RNA extracted from every sample. Study results and limitations: Estimates drawn from one million T cells were deemed to understate diversity. Diversity of TCR beta per million T cells declined in a roughly linear way with age.

It was with a sample-barcoded 5' primer and a J-beta primer mix that a second PCR of roughly 6 to 12 cycles was run. TCRdb recomputed calls from the 5' RACE reads with MiXCR, one row per CDR3 protein. The profile shows about 1.1 million distinct CDR3 sequences, around two fifths of them singletons. The CDR3 runs to 14 residues. Trimming removed 5 bases at V and 0 bases at J, with 12 bases between. Germline V CDR1 and CDR2: DFQATT, SNEGSKA (reference sequence). The chain links TRBV20-1 to TRBJ2-3, with D maybe TRBD1 (5 bases). The TCR sequence derives from a young man in good health. The sample was blood. CDR3 coding DNA: TGCAGTGCTCCCGCCTCAGGGAGCACAGATACGCAGTATTTT. Protein sequence: CSAPASGSTDTQYF.